Shown below are 20 T cell receptor beta chains from a single sample sequenced in a study of T cell repertoires in cytomegalovirus infection (dated by TCRdb to between 2018 and 2020). Data came from an Illumina HiSeq 1500. The raw public data were reprocessed by TCRdb itself: fastp quality trimming at Q25, MiXCR clonotype calling, in-frame beta chains only. CDR3 protein sequences are deduplicated, and each keeps its most common genes and DNA. In this sample the table shows approximately 1,000,000 distinct CDR3 sequences, approximately 31% of which occur a single time. The ten largest account for 11% to 15% of the sample. These receptors are not linked to any known antigen. Read against the paper, the sample's treatment or condition label means: in vitro stimulation with specific CMV peptide epitopes to enrich CMV-specific T cells. The source material was cultured CD8+ T cells from PBMCs, sampled from culture after CMV antigen stimulation. The receptors come from a human donor in good health (CMV status not recorded). Some clones in this sample may be carry-over from other donors' samples.

The chain employs TRBV13 and TRBJ2-3, with 8 nucleotides matching TRBD2. V lost 3 bases to trimming and J lost 6 bases; unmatched junction nucleotides: 11. Germline CDR1 reads PRHDT; CDR2 reads FYEKMQ (reference sequence). This CDR3 is built from 16 residues. The CDR3 reads CASSFRGGPPPDTQYF. In nucleotides, the CDR3 is TGTGCCAGCAGCTTCCGCGGGGGGCCCCCACCGGATACGCAGTATTTT. Full variable domain (outside the CDR3, taken from reference TRBV13 and TRBJ2-3): AAGVIQSPRHLIKEKRETATLKCYPIPRHDTVYWYQQGPGQDPQFLISFYEKMQSDKGSIPDRFSAQQFSDYHSELNMSSLELGDSALYFCASSFRGGPPPDTQYFGPGTRLTVL.

This clonotype was picked up a small number of times. The chain recombines TRBV7-6 with TRBJ2-3; D remains ambiguous. Trimming took 2 bases from V and 5 from J, leaving 14 bases between them. In germline, CDR1 is SGHVS, CDR2 FNYEAQ. This CDR3 is built from 15 residues. CDR3 DNA: TGTGCCAGCAGCTTACCCGACGGAGTAGGAGATACGCAGTATTTT. Protein product: CASSLPDGVGDTQYF.

The sample holds many counts of this clonotype. V is TRBV12-3 or TRBV12-4 and J is TRBJ2-7; D call uncertain. This CDR3 contains 11 residues. Trimming shortened V by 4 bases and J by 3 bases, and 4 bases separated the two germline ends. CDR3 DNA: TGTGCCAGCAGTTCCCTCTACGAGCAGTACTTC. Protein product: CASSSLYEQYF.

The sample holds many counts of this clonotype. V usage is TRBV6-1 and J usage is TRBJ2-1, with D possibly being TRBD2 (5 bases). Germline CDR1 MNHNS, CDR2 SASEGT. Trimming took 1 base from V and 1 from J, leaving 14 bases between them. The CDR3 sequence is 17 residues long. In nucleotides, the CDR3 is TGTGCCAGCAGTGAAGGGCCTAGCTTCGTTTCCTACAATGAGCAGTTCTTC. This translates into CASSEGPSFVSYNEQFF.

This clonotype has only a few counts. The chain has TRBV12-3 or TRBV12-4 and TRBJ2-3, with 9 nucleotides matching TRBD1. The CDR3 is made up of 18 amino acids. The junction had 13 bases not matched to a gene; V was cut back by 6 bases and J by 0 bases. CDR3 DNA sequence: TGTGCCAGCAGCATAAAGGGTCGGACAGGGGCTAGCACAGATACGCAGTATTTT. Translation: CASSIKGRTGASTDTQYF.

The V gene is TRBV19, the J gene TRBJ2-3; D is ambiguous. Germline V gives CDR1 LNHDA, CDR2 SQIVND (reference sequence). This CDR3 has 12 amino acids. Trimming took 3 bases from V and 3 from J, leaving 4 bases between them. The CDR3 coding sequence is TGTGCCAGTAGTATGAGGACAGATACGCAGTATTTT. Translated, it gives CASSMRTDTQYF.

This clonotype occurred many times. The chain employs TRBV6-2 or TRBV6-3 and TRBJ2-3; tentatively, D is TRBD2 (5 bases). Germline-derived CDR1 and CDR2 are MNHEY and SVGEGT. This CDR3 region has 14 residues. Trimming cost V 7 bases and J 2 bases, with 13 bases left between them. The CDR3 DNA reads as TGTGCCAGCAAGACTAACCTACTCACAGATACGCAGTATTTT. This gives the protein CASKTNLLTDTQYF.

V usage is TRBV7-8 and J usage is TRBJ2-1; D call uncertain. The CDR3 runs 13 residues. V was cut by 5 bases and J by 10 bases, with 15 bases left in between. Germline CDR1 is SGHVS and CDR2 is FQNEAQ. The CDR3 coding sequence is TGTGCCAGCAGCCTTCGGGCCTTATACGAGCAGTTCTTC. Protein product: CASSLRALYEQFF.

The rearrangement joins TRBV4-1 to TRBJ2-1; the match to TRBD2 covers 12 bases. The germline V gene has CDR1 MGHRA and CDR2 YSYEKL. J was trimmed by 0 bases and V by 3 bases; bases with no gene match: 6. CDR3 length equals 18 residues. The CDR3 loop reads CASSQITSGGPSYNEQFF. As DNA, the CDR3 is TGCGCCAGCAGCCAGATTACTAGCGGGGGGCCCTCCTACAATGAGCAGTTCTTC.

The chain couples TRBV6-5 to TRBJ2-1; a possible D gene is TRBD1 (7 bases). Germline V gives CDR1 MNHEY, CDR2 SVGAGI. Trimming cost V 7 bases and J 5 bases, with 21 bases left between them. The CDR3 consists of 16 residues. CDR3 residues: CASNTQGGGFHNEQFF. CDR3 bases: TGTGCCAGCAACACCCAGGGGGGAGGATTCCACAATGAGCAGTTCTTC.

The gene calls are TRBV23-1 and TRBJ2-7; TRBD1 matches 7 bases. TRBV23-1 is reported as an ORF; its role is uncertain. Trimming at V came to 0 bases and at J to 2 bases, leaving 4 bases not matched to a gene. CDR3 length equals 15 residues. The DNA of the CDR3 is TGCGCCAGCAGTCAATCAGACAGGGTGACCTACGAGCAGTACTTC. This codes for CASSQSDRVTYEQYF.

The chain recombines TRBV19 with TRBJ2-5; tentatively, D is TRBD1 (5 bases). V lost 6 bases to trimming and J lost 2 bases, with 10 bases between them. The CDR3 spans 13 residues. Germline V CDR1 and CDR2: LNHDA, SQIVND (reference sequence). CDR3 amino acids: CASSRQKQETQYF. CDR3 in DNA: TGTGCCAGTAGCCGACAGAAGCAAGAGACCCAGTACTTC.

Only a few counts were recorded for this clonotype. The V call is TRBV28, the J call TRBJ2-7; D perhaps matches TRBD1 (6 bases). The ends were cut back, 5 bases at V and 6 bases at J, with 17 bases in the middle. This CDR3 is 14 amino acids long. CDR1 MDHEN and CDR2 SYDVKM come from the germline V gene. The CDR3 sequence is CASSPRTARFEQYF. The CDR3 coding sequence is TGTGCCAGCAGTCCCCGGACAGCCAGATTCGAGCAGTACTTC.

In its sample, this clonotype was seen many times. DNA of the CDR3: TGTGCCAGCAGACACCCAGGGGAGGAGACTGAAGCTTTCTTT. It is translated as CASRHPGEETEAFF. The chain has TRBV7-6 and TRBJ1-1; perhaps TRBD1 as D (6 bases). CDR3 length: 14 amino acids. Trimming removed 6 bases from V and 5 bases from J, with 16 bases in between. Germline loops: CDR1 SGHVS, CDR2 FNYEAQ. Variable domain in full (rest from reference TRBV7-6 and TRBJ1-1): GAGVSQSPRYKVTKRGQDVALRCDPISGHVSLYWYRQALGQGPEFLTYFNYEAQQDKSGLPNDRFSAERPEGSISTLTIQRTEQRDSAMYRCASRHPGEETEAFFGQGTRLTVV.

This sequence joins TRBV19 and TRBJ2-7; 8 bases fit TRBD1. This CDR3 comprises 14 residues. The junction had 7 bases not matched to a gene; V was cut back by 4 bases and J by 5 bases. The V gene's germline CDR1 is LNHDA and CDR2 SQIVND (reference sequence). The CDR3 DNA reads as TGTGCCAGTAGTAGACGGACAGGGAATAACGAGCAGTACTTC. It is translated as CASSRRTGNNEQYF.

The chain is built from TRBV5-1 and TRBJ2-7; 12 bases line up with TRBD2. Trimming at V came to 3 bases and at J to 2 bases, leaving 3 bases not matched to a gene. Germline V gives CDR1 SGHRS, CDR2 YFSETQ. This CDR3 is built from 15 residues. DNA for the CDR3: TGCGCCAGCAGCTACGCTAGCGGGGGGGCCTACGAGCAGTACTTC. Protein product: CASSYASGGAYEQYF.

This clonotype was observed a handful of times. This rearrangement joins TRBV7-9 to TRBJ2-6, with 11 bases identical to TRBD2. CDR3 length: 20 residues. V gave up 1 base and J gave up 2 bases; unmatched junction bases: 10. Germline CDR1 reads SEHNR; CDR2 reads FQNEAQ (reference sequence). CDR3 in amino acids: CASSLGLAGGPTAGANVLTF. CDR3 in DNA: TGTGCCAGCAGCTTAGGCCTAGCGGGGGGCCCTACGGCTGGGGCCAACGTCCTGACTTTC.

CDR3 DNA sequence: TGTGCCAGCAGCTGGGACAGGGTCTTGAACACCGGGGAGCTGTTTTTT. Translated: CASSWDRVLNTGELFF. The J gene is TRBJ2-2, the V gene TRBV7-9, with 9 bases that match TRBD1. Germline values: CDR1 SEHNR, CDR2 FQNEAQ (reference sequence). The junction had 4 bases not matched to a gene; V was cut back by 4 bases and J by 1 base. The CDR3 loop spans 16 amino acids.

This clonotype was recorded at least ten times. The chain couples TRBV7-6 to TRBJ2-2; the match to TRBD1 covers 7 bases. Losses at the gene ends were 1 base for V and 4 bases for J; bases not matched to a gene: 6. The CDR3 runs to 16 residues. Germline V gene sequence: CDR1 SGHVS, CDR2 FNYEAQ. The CDR3 is CASSLVGDSFTGELFF. The CDR3 coding sequence is TGTGCCAGCAGCTTAGTAGGGGACAGTTTCACCGGGGAGCTGTTTTTT. The complete variable domain, with remaining parts taken from reference TRBV7-6 and TRBJ2-2, reads GAGVSQSPRYKVTKRGQDVALRCDPISGHVSLYWYRQALGQGPEFLTYFNYEAQQDKSGLPNDRFSAERPEGSISTLTIQRTEQRDSAMYRCASSLVGDSFTGELFFGEGSRLTVL.

With regard to this clonotype: Compared with germline, one end of the junction differs, possibly owing to a read error. The J gene is TRBJ1-2, the V gene TRBV7-9, with D unclear. The CDR3 length is 18 residues. Germline values: CDR1 SEHNR, CDR2 FQNEAQ (reference sequence). CDR3 region: CANSLAQKNLVGGYGYTF. CDR3 coding DNA: TGTGCCAACAGCTTAGCGCAAAAAAACTTAGTAGGAGGGTATGGCTACACCTTC.